This is a list of T cell receptor beta chains from one sample in a study of CD8 T cells in ankylosing spondylitis. Via MiXCR, TCRdb re-called the 5' RACE reads, giving one row per CDR3 protein. In the table there are 150,000 to 200,000 distinct CDR3 sequences, around a tenth of which are singletons. Material: blood, either unsorted or a sorted T cell fraction (not recorded which). These receptors were obtained from a male donor with ankylosing spondylitis or in good health (not recorded which). Both conserved end residues are part of each CDR3. Each record gives: V gene, D gene, clone size, J gene, CDR3 DNA, CDR3 protein. D genes are given only for firm matches. Size is stated for part of the rows, as once, few or many counts, or as a class when the clone is expanded.

TRBV24-1	TRBD1	many	TRBJ2-2	TGTGCCACCAGTGCAGGGGGCGTCCGGACCGGGGAGCTGTTTTTT	CATSAGGVRTGELFF
TRBV28	TRBD1	-	TRBJ1-2	TGTGCCAGCAGTTTATCCAGGGGGCAGGGTGGCTACACCTTC	CASSLSRGQGGYTF
TRBV5-1	-	many	TRBJ2-2	TGCGCCAGCAGCTTGGCCGGGGTAGACCCCGGGGAGCTGTTTTTT	CASSLAGVDPGELFF
TRBV7-2	-	few	TRBJ2-3	TGTGCCAGCAGCGGCACCAGGGGTGGTACGCAGTATTTT	CASSGTRGGTQYF
TRBV12-3/TRBV12-4	-	-	TRBJ2-7	TGTGCCAGCAGTTTCGGGCACGAGCAGTACTTC	CASSFGHEQYF
TRBV5-1	TRBD1	many	TRBJ2-2	TGCGCCAGCAGCTTACTTGGGACAGCGAACACCGGGGAGCTGTTTTTT	CASSLLGTANTGELFF
TRBV14	-	many	TRBJ2-5	TGTGCCAGCAGCCAAGACGTCGGGGCGGTTCAAGAGACCCAGTACTTC	CASSQDVGAVQETQYF
TRBV5-1	-	many	TRBJ1-5	TGCGCCAGCAGCTTGGGTGGTCCGCATCAGCCCCAGCATTTT	CASSLGGPHQPQHF
TRBV5-6	-	many	TRBJ2-1	TGTGCCAGCAGCTTGAAGTGGGATGAGCAGTTCTTC	CASSLKWDEQFF
TRBV10-3	-	many	TRBJ1-1	TGTGCCATCAGCGCCCCAGAGAGGAACACTGAAGCTTTCTTT	CAISAPERNTEAFF
TRBV5-1	-	few	TRBJ2-7	TGCGCCAGCAGCTTGGGAGGTTACGAGGGCGAGCAGTACTTC	CASSLGGYEGEQYF
TRBV4-3	-	-	TRBJ1-6	TGCGCCAGCAGCCCAGAAAGCTCCTATAATTCACCCCTCCACTTT	CASSPESSYNSPLHF
TRBV12-3/TRBV12-4	TRBD2	many	TRBJ2-7	TGTGCCAGCAGACCAACCGGGACTAGCGGGAGTGGTGGCGAGCAGTACTTC	CASRPTGTSGSGGEQYF
TRBV29-1	TRBD1	many	TRBJ2-1	TGCAGCGTTGAAGTCGGACAGGCCCAGTTCTTC	CSVEVGQAQFF
TRBV10-3	TRBD1	many	TRBJ2-1	TGTGCCATCAGAGGAGGACAGGGGACTTACAATGAGCAGTTCTTC	CAIRGGQGTYNEQFF
TRBV19	TRBD1	-	TRBJ1-2	TGTGCCAGTAGCCGAGACAGGGGGGACTATGGCTACACCTTC	CASSRDRGDYGYTF